A single sample is the source of the 10 T cell receptor beta chains below, sequenced in a study of blood T cell repertoires in COVID-19 (dated by TCRdb to the early 2020s). The protocol used for the library was the immunoSEQ multiplex PCR assay. In TCRdb, the immuneACCESS table is reduced to in-frame sequences with V and J assigned. These tables do not hold every clone; where another copy was compared, an unresolved V gene accounts for under half, and the others remain unexplained. The sample table shows hundreds of thousands of clones, and around 88% are seen once. Around 12% of the sample lies in the top ten. Sequencing was done on a sample of peripheral blood. The source of these receptors is a woman in her sixties or seventies with COVID-19, enrolled during active disease.

V and J are TRBV12-3 or TRBV12-4 and TRBJ1-6, with TRBD1 as a possible D gene (5 bases). The CDR3 has 13 residues. The V end lost 4 bases, the J end lost 12 bases, and 13 bases lay between the germline ends. The DNA for the CDR3 is TGTGCCAGCAGTTACCGGGAGGGGATACCCCTCCACTTT. This translates into CASSYREGIPLHF.

The J gene is TRBJ2-3, the V gene TRBV30, with TRBD1 as a possible D gene (5 bases). The CDR3 extends over 13 amino acids. V dropped 4 bases and J dropped 7 bases, with 15 bases sitting between them. The V gene's germline CDR1 is GTSNPN and CDR2 SVGIG (reference sequence). The chain's CDR3 is CAWTAGLGNTQYF. DNA of the CDR3: TGTGCCTGGACGGCAGGGTTGGGAAATACGCAGTATTTT.

The rearrangement links TRBV2 to TRBJ2-7; a possible D gene is TRBD2 (5 bases). This CDR3 is built from 11 residues. Trimming removed 6 bases at V and 7 bases at J, with 10 bases between. From germline, CDR1 is SNHLY and CDR2 FYNNEI. The CDR3 nucleotides are TGTGCCAGCAGCGTCCCGGGAGAGCAGTACTTC. It translates to CASSVPGEQYF. The entire variable domain, with the rest obtained from reference TRBV2 and TRBJ2-7, is as follows: EPEVTQTPSHQVTQMGQEVILRCVPISNHLYFYWYRQILGQKVEFLVSFYNNEISEKSEIFDDQFSVERPDGSNFTLKIRSTKLEDSAMYFCASSVPGEQYFGPGTRLTVT.

The J gene is TRBJ1-1, the V gene TRBV2, with 7 positions matching TRBD1. Per the germline V gene, CDR1 is SNHLY and CDR2 is FYNNEI. J was trimmed by 4 bases and V by 10 bases; bases with no gene match: 12. This CDR3 region has 14 residues. The CDR3 DNA reads as TGTGCCACCTTTACCACAGGGGTAAGCACTGAAGCTTTCTTT. Amino acids: CATFTTGVSTEAFF. Drawing the rest from reference TRBV2 and TRBJ1-1, the complete variable domain is EPEVTQTPSHQVTQMGQEVILRCVPISNHLYFYWYRQILGQKVEFLVSFYNNEISEKSEIFDDQFSVERPDGSNFTLKIRSTKLEDSAMYFCATFTTGVSTEAFFGQGTRLTVV.

The chain combines TRBV4-2 with TRBJ2-2; 7 positions agree with TRBD2. J was trimmed by 2 bases and V by 1 base; bases with no gene match: 4. CDR1 is LGHNA, CDR2 YNFKEQ, per germline. The CDR3 is 16 amino acids. This CDR3 is CASSQAGGSNTGELFF. In nucleotides, the CDR3 is TGTGCCAGCAGCCAAGCGGGGGGTAGTAACACCGGGGAGCTGTTTTTT.

The gene calls are TRBV9 and TRBJ1-1; 9 nucleotides match TRBD1. Trimming at V came to 0 bases and at J to 0 bases, leaving 3 bases not matched to a gene. Germline V gives CDR1 SGDLS, CDR2 YYNGEE. The CDR3 is 16 amino acids. CDR3 DNA: TGTGCCAGCAGCGTAGTCGGGACAGGGATGAACACTGAAGCTTTCTTT. It encodes CASSVVGTGMNTEAFF.

This rearrangement joins TRBV6-2 or TRBV6-3 to TRBJ1-5, with TRBD1 identical over 8 bases. This CDR3 has 14 amino acids. Trimming cost V 6 bases and J 7 bases; bases outside gene matches: 8. Germline V gene lookup returns CDR1 MNHEY and CDR2 SVGEGT. In DNA, the CDR3 is TGTGCCAGCAGCCCGGACAGGGCAGTCCAGCCCCAGCATTTT. Amino acids: CASSPDRAVQPQHF.

The rearrangement links TRBV7-9 to TRBJ1-1, with a possible D match to TRBD1 (6 bases). CDR3 length: 13 residues. Germline CDR1 SEHNR, CDR2 FQNEAQ (reference sequence). Trimming took off 4 bases at V and 4 bases at J, with 10 bases between the two ends. CDR3 in amino acids: CASSYRTVTEAFF. The CDR3 DNA reads as TGTGCCAGCAGCTATCGGACAGTCACTGAAGCTTTCTTT.

The chain employs TRBV24-1 and TRBJ1-2; D gene ambiguous. Germline CDR1 KGHDR, CDR2 SFDVKD. The CDR3 has 12 amino acids. Trimming left V 2 bases short and J 6 bases short, with 6 bases between. CDR3 DNA sequence: TGTGCCACCAGTGATTCCTTTGATGGCTACACCTTC. Translated, it gives CATSDSFDGYTF.

This chain links TRBV29-1 with TRBJ2-7, with 10 bases that match TRBD2. CDR1 is SQVTM, CDR2 ANQGSEA, per germline. The trim removed 4 bases at V and 6 bases at J, leaving 9 bases unmatched. This CDR3 region has 14 residues. The CDR3 DNA reads TGCAGCGTTGTTCCTCCGGGACTAGCGATCGAGCAGTACTTC. It yields the protein CSVVPPGLAIEQYF.